This T cell receptor (beta chain) was captured by sequencing in a study of T cell responses to AZD1222 COVID-19 vaccine. Profiled with immunoSEQ multiplex PCR; TCRdb holds only in-frame clones, not every one. The sample includes under 150,000 clones. The CDR3 contains 13 residues. Between the trimmed V and J ends, which lost 0 bases and 1 base, there was a span of 4 bases. Germline loops: CDR1 GTSNPN, CDR2 SVGIG (reference sequence). The sequence derives from an adult in good health. The rearrangement uses TRBV30 and TRBJ1-5; no clear D. Sequencing was performed on peripheral blood. The CDR3 region is CAWSVNSNQPQHF. The CDR3 nucleotides are TGTGCCTGGAGTGTAAACAGCAATCAGCCCCAGCATTTT.